This T cell receptor (beta chain) was documented in a study of T cells in localized non-small cell lung cancer. Sequenced by immunoSEQ multiplex PCR; TCRdb stores in-frame clones only, minus some. The profile shows approximately 750 clones, 20% to 25% of them singletons. Lung adjacent to the tumor, free of atypia, was sampled at least 2 cm from its margin. V lost 4 bases to trimming and J lost 8 bases, with 11 bases between them. In germline, CDR1 is SGHDN, CDR2 FVKESK. The CDR3 sequence is 12 residues long. Sequences were derived from normal lung tissue next to the tumor, sampled before any cancer treatment. This clonotype was obtained from a female donor of 60 years or more with stage I lung adenocarcinoma. The chain has TRBV14 and TRBJ1-2; no reliable D call. The CDR3 reads CASSLKGLGYTF. DNA of the CDR3: TGTGCCAGCAGCCTAAAAGGGCTCGGCTACACCTTC. Full variable domain (remainder filled in from reference TRBV14 and TRBJ1-2): EAGVTQFPSHSVIEKGQTVTLRCDPISGHDNLYWYRRVMGKEIKFLLHFVKESKQDESGMPNNRFLAERTGGTYSTLKVQPAELEDSGVYFCASSLKGLGYTFGSGTRLTVV.